This entry concerns a single T cell receptor (beta chain). Its target is not known. The sample is drawn from a study of cytomegalovirus exposure and HLA in healthy donors. Study details: A subsequent analysis reported that the 95 to 150 validation repertoires were produced on the same platform that had also been used for the 550 to 750 first-cohort repertoires. Study outcomes and limitations: Altogether, around 160 TCR beta chains were recorded as cytomegalovirus-associated. Both high specificity and high sensitivity reportedly marked the classifier's diagnosis of cytomegalovirus status. Confirmation was obtained in vitro that a few CMV-associated chains are specific for CMV antigens.

The CDR3 contains 14 residues. V dropped 0 bases and J dropped 3; count of bases not matched to a gene: 3. Germline CDR1 is SGHDT and CDR2 is YYEEEE. The assay was immunoSEQ multiplex PCR, and TCRdb's table has in-frame clones only and misses some. The table has 130,000 or so clones, 89% seen once. This TCR was recovered from a woman younger than 35 in good health and CMV-seropositive. The sample consisted of PBMCs. This chain uses TRBV5-6 with TRBJ2-7; 7 positions match TRBD2. The CDR3 loop reads CASSLGGGLYEQYF. In nucleotides, the CDR3 is TGTGCCAGCAGCTTGGGGGGAGGGCTCTACGAGCAGTACTTC. The variable domain in full, completed from reference TRBV5-6 and TRBJ2-7, reads DAGVTQSPTHLIKTRGQQVTLRCSPKSGHDTVSWYQQALGQGPQFIFQYYEEEERQRGNFPDRFSGHQFPNYSSELNVNALLLGDSALYLCASSLGGGLYEQYFGPGTRLTVT.